This TCR beta chain was captured by sequencing in a study of cytomegalovirus exposure and HLA in healthy donors. Findings and limits, study-wide: CMV antigen specificity was confirmed in vitro for three CMV-associated chains. An analysis that was carried out later associated 15,000 to 20,000 TCR beta sequences with HLA alleles at 0.05 false discovery rate.

Use of 60 Vbeta and 13 Jbeta primers characterized the PCR. Measured with immunoSEQ multiplex PCR; TCRdb has only the in-frame clones, and not every one. The sample yields about 160,000 clones, approximately 80% seen once. In regard to this clone: As yet, its antigen is unknown.

Germline CDR1 reads MNHEY; CDR2 reads SVGAGI. V was pared by 5 bases and J by 2 bases, with 10 bases between. The CDR3 extends over 14 amino acids. The TCR comes from a male donor in good health and CMV-seropositive. The V call is TRBV6-5, the J call TRBJ1-3; maybe TRBD1 (6 bases). Specimen: PBMCs. This chain's CDR3 is CASSRTVAGNTIYF. The CDR3 DNA reads as TGTGCCAGCAGTCGGACAGTCGCTGGAAACACCATATATTTT.